The clone carrying this T cell receptor beta chain was found a few times. As yet, its antigen is unknown. Scientists amplified the TCR beta CDR3 regions from RNA transcripts. Second-round multiplex PCR came after a first-round RT-PCR that employed HTBI primers. One entry per CDR3 protein results from TCRdb running MiXCR on the multiplex PCR reads. The sample lists around 1,000,000 distinct CDR3 sequences, about two fifths occurring once. This sample was taken from a study of Graves' ophthalmopathy and Graves' hyperthyroidism. Turning to the study itself: The stable label applied to hyperthyroidism with no ophthalmopathy within 18 months of follow-up.

This CDR3 is built from 16 residues. V was trimmed by 2 bases and J by 4 bases, leaving 19 bases between them. Germline assignment: CDR1 SGHRS and CDR2 YFSETQ. Study-level results: Most expanded clonotypes in thyroid above 0.001 frequency also showed up in blood.

The chain joins TRBV5-1 to TRBJ2-7, with D perhaps TRBD1 or TRBD2 (5 bases each). Sequenced: peripheral blood or thyroid tissue (not recorded which). This clonotype originated in an adult man with Graves' hyperthyroidism. CDR3 in DNA: TGCGCCAGCAGCTTCGGGACCCCAGGTGAGGGGTACGAGCAGTACTTC. This codes for CASSFGTPGEGYEQYF.